The 17 T cell receptor beta chains presented below share a single source sample, sequenced in a study of cytomegalovirus exposure and HLA in healthy donors. PCR was performed using 60 Vbeta and 13 Jbeta primers. Sequencing was performed with immunoSEQ multiplex PCR; in TCRdb, only in-frame clones are kept and a portion is missing. The repertoire holds 180,000 or so clones, with around 82% as singletons. The sample comprised PBMCs. The receptors originated from a woman in her 30s in good health and CMV-seropositive.

Only a few counts were recorded for this clone. This chain uses TRBV27 with TRBJ1-2, with D perhaps matching TRBD1 (6 bases). This CDR3 region has 14 residues. The V end lost 5 bases, the J end lost 9 bases, and 19 bases lay between the germline ends. Germline V lookup: CDR1 MNHEY, CDR2 SMNVEV (reference sequence). The CDR3 sequence: CASSDSGTLDRYTF. Written as DNA, the CDR3 is TGTGCCAGCAGTGATTCCGGGACACTGGATCGCTACACCTTC.

Details on this clone: The junction departs from the called germline gene at one end, perhaps through a read error. The chain employs TRBV9 and TRBJ2-6; a possible D gene is TRBD2 (7 bases). The CDR3 covers 16 residues. The germline gives CDR1 SGDLS, CDR2 YYNGEE. The CDR3 sequence is CASTVEGGSGANVLTF. DNA for the CDR3: TGTGCCAGCACCGTAGAGGGGGGGTCTGGGGCCAACGTCCTGACTTTC.

The V gene is TRBV7-8, the J gene TRBJ2-1; 12 positions match TRBD2. CDR1 is SGHVS, CDR2 FQNEAQ, per germline. The CDR3 consists of 18 residues. V gave up 3 bases and J gave up 7 bases; unmatched junction bases: 13. The CDR3 region has the DNA TGTGCCAGCAGCTTGGGCGGACTAGCGGGGACTTCGAGGAATGAGCAGTTCTTC. The encoded protein is CASSLGGLAGTSRNEQFF.

In this sample, this clone turned up a few times. The CDR3, as DNA: TGCGCCAGCAGCCAAGATCCCTCAGCTAACTATGGCTACACCTTC. Translated, it gives CASSQDPSANYGYTF. This rearrangement joins TRBV4-3 to TRBJ1-2; D is undetermined. Germline V gene data show CDR1 as LGHNA and CDR2 as YSLEER. Trimming removed 0 bases at V and 0 bases at J, with 8 bases between. This CDR3 comprises 15 residues.

Written as DNA, the CDR3 is TGCGCCAGCGGTGCTAGCGGGGGGCAAGAGACCCAGTACTTC. Translated, it gives CASGASGGQETQYF. V usage is TRBV5-1 and J usage is TRBJ2-5; 11 nucleotides agree with TRBD2. Germline V gene lookup returns CDR1 SGHRS and CDR2 YFSETQ. The CDR3 spans 14 residues. V dropped 7 bases and J dropped 2; count of bases not matched to a gene: 4.

Written as DNA, the CDR3 is TGTGCCAGTCGGGGCAGGGGAAGGGATGAAAAACTGTTTTTT. It specifies CASRGRGRDEKLFF. The chain combines TRBV19 with TRBJ1-4; a weak D match, TRBD1 (6 bases). The CDR3 spans 14 residues. Germline CDR1 is LNHDA and CDR2 is SQIVND (reference sequence). Deletions cut 8 bases from V and 6 bases from J, with 16 bases between.

The chain recombines TRBV5-5 with TRBJ1-3; no clear D. The germline CDR1 and CDR2 sequences are SGHKS and YYEKEE (reference sequence). V was clipped by 4 bases and J by 0 bases, with 11 bases between them. The length of the CDR3 is 15 residues. This CDR3 is CASSRALISGNTIYF. CDR3 nucleotide sequence: TGTGCCAGCAGCCGAGCGCTGATCTCTGGAAACACCATATATTTT.

The CDR3 nucleotides read TGTGCCAGTAGTATGGCAGGGGGTGATGGAAACACCATATATTTT. Protein: CASSMAGGDGNTIYF. This chain connects TRBV19 to TRBJ1-3, with 7 bases aligning to TRBD1. CDR1 is LNHDA, CDR2 SQIVND, per germline (reference sequence). The CDR3 loop spans 15 amino acids. V trimming: 3 bases; J trimming: 3 bases; junction bases outside the gene matches: 5.

This rearrangement joins TRBV30 to TRBJ1-4; weak D call: TRBD1 (6 bases). The CDR3 contains 13 residues. Germline lookup yields CDR1 GTSNPN and CDR2 SVGIG (reference sequence). V was clipped by 3 bases and J by 7 bases, with 12 bases between them. This CDR3 is CAWRNRDREKLFF. The CDR3 DNA follows: TGTGCCTGGAGGAACAGGGATCGTGAAAAACTGTTTTTT.

CDR3 sequence: CASSEKGPRGNEQFF. The CDR3 coding sequence is TGTGCCAGCAGCGAAAAGGGACCGAGGGGGAATGAGCAGTTCTTC. The genes are TRBV21-1 and TRBJ2-1; the table calls TRBD1, which could not be checked here. TRBV21-1 is shown as a pseudogene. CDR3 length: 15 amino acids.

The chain couples TRBV2 to TRBJ2-1; TRBD2 agrees at 7 bases. J was trimmed by 3 bases and V by 3 bases; bases with no gene match: 5. The CDR3 sequence is 15 residues long. Germline V lookup: CDR1 SNHLY, CDR2 FYNNEI. The CDR3 DNA sequence: TGTGCCAGCAGTGAGGAGCGGGGCGACTACAATGAGCAGTTCTTC. Residues: CASSEERGDYNEQFF.

This clone was observed a handful of times. The V and J genes are TRBV18 and TRBJ2-7; 11 nucleotides agree with TRBD1. There are 14 residues in the CDR3. Germline trimming cut 3 bases from V and 7 bases from J; bases unmatched to any gene: 5. CDR1 is KGHSH, CDR2 LQKENI, per germline. The CDR3 coding sequence is TGTGCCAGCTCACCCCCCGGGACAGGGGGGGAGCAGTACTTC. It is translated as CASSPPGTGGEQYF.

The rearrangement uses TRBV2 and TRBJ2-7, with 7 bases identical to TRBD1. In germline, CDR1 is SNHLY, CDR2 FYNNEI. After removal of 6 bases from V and 1 base from J, the junction contained 6 bases not matched to a gene. The length of the CDR3 is 14 residues. The chain's CDR3 is CASRAGTESYEQYF. The CDR3 coding sequence is TGTGCCAGCAGGGCCGGGACAGAGTCCTACGAGCAGTACTTC.

V is TRBV4-3 and J is TRBJ1-2; D is perhaps TRBD1 (5 bases). Deletions cut 2 bases from V and 8 bases from J, with 12 bases between. The length of the CDR3 is 13 residues. Looked up from germline, CDR1 is LGHNA and CDR2 is YSLEER. CDR3 coding DNA: TGCGCCAGCAGCCAACAGACAGATTCCGGCTACACCTTC. Protein product: CASSQQTDSGYTF.

V and J are TRBV7-2 and TRBJ1-6; 10 bases are shared with TRBD1. The trim removed 10 bases at V and 8 bases at J, leaving 11 bases unmatched. CDR1 and CDR2 (germline): SGHTA, FQGNSA. This CDR3 has 15 amino acids. CDR3 sequence reads: CATTPGTGADSPLHF. CDR3 DNA: TGTGCCACCACACCCGGGACAGGGGCCGATTCACCCCTCCACTTT. Full variable domain (remainder filled in from reference TRBV7-2 and TRBJ1-6): GAGVSQSPSNKVTEKGKDVELRCDPISGHTALYWYRQSLGQGLEFLIYFQGNSAPDKSGLPSDRFSAERTGGSVSTLTIQRTQQEDSAVYLCATTPGTGADSPLHFGNGTRLTVT.

The CDR3 sequence is CASSPQGSTDTQYF. Written as DNA, the CDR3 is TGCGCCAGCAGCCCTCAGGGTAGCACAGATACGCAGTATTTT. The chain uses TRBV5-1 and TRBJ2-3; tentatively, D is TRBD1 (5 bases). The germline V gene encodes CDR1 SGHRS and CDR2 YFSETQ. There are 14 residues in the CDR3. Trimming cost V 4 bases and J 0 bases, with 9 bases left between them. Full variable domain (outside the CDR3, taken from reference TRBV5-1 and TRBJ2-3): KAGVTQTPRYLIKTRGQQVTLSCSPISGHRSVSWYQQTPGQGLQFLFEYFSETQRNKGNFPGRFSGRQFSNSRSEMNVSTLELGDSALYLCASSPQGSTDTQYFGPGTRLTVL.

V usage is TRBV4-3 and J usage is TRBJ1-1; maybe TRBD1 (6 bases). This CDR3 has 16 residues. CDR1 and CDR2 from the germline V gene are LGHNA and YSLEER. V lost 3 bases and J lost 1, with 15 bases in between. As DNA, the CDR3 is TGCGCCAGCAGCCATCGAGAGGACAGCAGGAACACTGAAGCTTTCTTT. Translated: CASSHREDSRNTEAFF.